Below are 4 T cell receptor beta chains sequenced from a single sample in a study of cytomegalovirus exposure and HLA in healthy donors. Only in-frame clones appear in the TCRdb table, and some are missing; sequencing was by immunoSEQ multiplex PCR. Of some 120,000 clones in the sample, nearly 90% were seen once. The sequenced sample consisted of PBMCs. These receptors all stem from a man aged 30 to 45 in good health and CMV-seronegative.

For the CDR3, the DNA is TGTGCCAGCAGCTCCCAACTAGCGGGGGCTGAGCAGTTCTTC. Residues: CASSSQLAGAEQFF. V and J are TRBV11-2 and TRBJ2-1; 11 bases line up with TRBD2. Germline V lookup: CDR1 SGHAT, CDR2 FQNNGV. The J segment lost 9 bases and the V segment lost 4 bases, leaving 5 bases of the junction unmatched. CDR3 length: 14 amino acids.

This sequence joins TRBV13 and TRBJ1-5; D remains ambiguous. CDR3 length: 16 amino acids. Germline CDR1 is PRHDT and CDR2 is FYEKMQ (reference sequence). V gave up 0 bases and J gave up 1 base, with 10 bases separating them. CDR3 DNA sequence: TGTGCCAGCAGCTTAGGAGGGTGGAGGAGCAATCAGCCCCAGCATTTT. As protein: CASSLGGWRSNQPQHF.

This clone was seen only a few times. The rearrangement uses TRBV6-5 and TRBJ1-1; D uncertain. This CDR3 region has 13 residues. Germline assignment: CDR1 MNHEY and CDR2 SVGAGI. V gave up 3 bases and J gave up 10 bases, with 15 bases separating them. CDR3 bases: TGTGCCAGCAGTTATTCCGGGAGTGGGCGAGCTTTCTTT. Translating gives CASSYSGSGRAFF.

The genes are TRBV4-3 and TRBJ2-5; 10 positions agree with TRBD2. CDR1 is LGHNA, CDR2 YSLEER, per germline. This CDR3 is 22 amino acids long. V shed 0 bases and J 4 bases; nucleotides not matched to a gene: 23. CDR3 in DNA: TGCGCCAGCAGCCAAGAGACGTGGTATCGGTCTAGCGGGGGTCCCACCCGAGAGACCCAGTACTTC. This encodes CASSQETWYRSSGGPTRETQYF.